This record concerns one T cell receptor (beta chain) sequence. This clonotype was observed many times. What this receptor recognizes is not known. No qualities accompany the bases; no much larger clone lies one base away. The entry originates in a study of molecular identifiers for immune sequencing clone quantification listed by TCRdb under 2018. Study-wide context: For a replicate experiment, the RNA from either approximately 20,000 or 100,000 naive CD8 T cells was divided into five aliquots, and four of those aliquots went on to sequencing. The study was a methods study using CD8 T cells to benchmark molecular-identifier clustering-based TCR repertoire sequencing (MIDCIRS) and TCR RNA copy counting. What the work shows at the level of the full study, not this receptor alone: Modeling estimated roughly 3.2 recovered TCR RNA copies per cell, compared with around 9.7 by digital PCR, which implies around 30% capture efficiency. Highly expanded clone sizes could be underestimated because identical TCR molecules may share a barcode. In CMV-specific effector cells, over 99% of molecules were held by clones above 20 RNA copies, whereas under 1% of molecules were held by such clones in naive cells. Even against a background of around 900,000 naive CD8 T cells, spiked-in Jurkat TCR RNA amounting to a single cell's worth was reported to be detectable. When barcode sub-clustering was left out, chimeric consensus sequences inflated TCR diversity, with chimeras reaching as high as 47%. Naive libraries contained spiked-in Jurkat TCR RNA (more than nine copies' worth), which is not part of the donor repertoire.

The protocol used for the library was PCR. Sequencing used an Illumina HiSeq 4000. Preparation of bulk TCR libraries followed a previously described approach, with the TCR primers listed in Table S5. The Qiagen AllPrep DNA/RNA kit was used to purify total RNA. Before analysis, reads from multiple sequencing runs of one library were combined. The study's processing was this. Reads were retained only if the reads had an exact TCR constant sequence, and the retained reads were trimmed to 150 nt and grouped according to their 12-nt molecular barcodes. Reads within each barcode group were sub-clustered using a 15% Levenshtein threshold, and quality-weighted consensus sequences were constructed for each RNA molecule. Non-functional sequences were filtered out, along with any lower-count sequence sitting one edit away from another sequence. Based on fitting two negative binomial distributions, any barcode sub-cluster with under 20% of the maximum read count was discarded. TCRdb redid the processing of the public reads, applying fastp at Q25 and MiXCR, and retained in-frame beta chains. Rows matching on CDR3 protein sequence are summarized as one entry with the most common DNA and genes. The V and J calls follow TCRdb's processing rather than the paper's. Recorded for this sample are over 600,000 distinct CDR3 sequences; around 20% of them occurred a single time. The leading ten clones occupy roughly 0.83% of the sample.

From the cysteine up to the phenylalanine, the CDR3 has a length of 11 residues. Here the CDR3 DNA is all that survives: 33 bases in frame from base 1. V is pared back by 1 base and J by 7 bases, with 5 bases lying between the germline termini. According to the germline V gene, CDR1 reads SNHLY and CDR2 reads FYNNEI. Libraries of naive CD8 T cells were generated from roughly 20,000 to 1,000,000 sorted cells, with 10%, 30% or 50% of the purified RNA used. Naive CD8 T cells, defined as CD8+CD4-CCR7+CD45RA+, were FACS-sorted into RLT Plus buffer on a BD FACSAria II. To test detection sensitivity, Jurkat RNA equal to around nine TCR copies was added to samples of about 19,000-1,100,000 naive CD8 T cells. Enrichment of CD8 T cells was performed with RosetteSep CD8+ T Cell Enrichment Cocktail and Ficoll-Paque, after which ACK red cell lysis was carried out.

This sequence originates from a human donor in good health. Some libraries in this study had Jurkat cell RNA spiked in. The rearranged segments are TRBV2 and TRBJ2-7, with the D gene not confidently named. The sequenced material came from naive CD8+ T cells from blood, with Jurkat cell RNA spiked in. According to the study, the label for this sample's cell subset or site signals: FACS-sorted CD8+CD4-CCR7+CD45RA+ naive T cells. The DNA is TGTGCCAGCAGTGAAGGGAAGGAGCAGTACTTC. It translates as CASSEGKEQYF.